This T cell receptor beta chain derives from a study of blood T cell repertoires in COVID-19. Study as a whole: Material from acute and convalescent COVID-19 was sourced from the United States, Italy and Spain. From T cells, B-cell-depleted T cells, or PBMCs came the material, which was cDNA or gDNA.

Germline values: CDR1 SGHRS, CDR2 YFSETQ. This CDR3 comprises 14 residues. Trimming at V came to 2 bases and at J to 1 base, leaving 1 base not matched to a gene. Turning to this clone: The sample has other DNA sequences that encode this CDR3 too.

Authors' data handling: Amplification with reference gene primers provided the estimates of nucleated cell counts. The protocol was immunoSEQ multiplex PCR, while the TCRdb copy is restricted to in-frame clones and leaves out a portion. V, J and clone size were drawn from that table, and D and trimming were deduced from the DNA. The sample carries about 380,000 clones, roughly 85% recorded once. Sequenced: peripheral blood. The chain joins TRBV5-1 to TRBJ1-2; 8 nucleotides align to TRBD1. The receptor was isolated from a woman in her late teens or twenties with acute or convalescent COVID-19. CDR3 sequence reads: CASSLDRGNYGYTF. In DNA, the CDR3 is TGCGCCAGCAGCTTAGACAGGGGTAACTATGGCTACACCTTC.